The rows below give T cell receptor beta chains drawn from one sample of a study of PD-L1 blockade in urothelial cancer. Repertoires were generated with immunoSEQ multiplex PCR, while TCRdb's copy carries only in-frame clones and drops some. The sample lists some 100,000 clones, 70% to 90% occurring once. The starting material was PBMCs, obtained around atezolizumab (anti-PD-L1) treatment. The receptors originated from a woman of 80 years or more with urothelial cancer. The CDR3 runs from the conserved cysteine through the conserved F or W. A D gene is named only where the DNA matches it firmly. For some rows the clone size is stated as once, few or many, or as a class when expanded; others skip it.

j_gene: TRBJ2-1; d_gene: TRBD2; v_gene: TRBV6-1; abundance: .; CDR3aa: CASRVRTSGIDEQFF; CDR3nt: TGTGCCAGCAGGGTCCGCACTAGCGGGATTGATGAGCAGTTCTTC
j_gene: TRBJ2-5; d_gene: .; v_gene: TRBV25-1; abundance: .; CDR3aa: CASSPPRGPRQETQYF; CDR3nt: TGTGCCAGCAGTCCCCCTCGCGGGCCCCGACAAGAGACCCAGTACTTC
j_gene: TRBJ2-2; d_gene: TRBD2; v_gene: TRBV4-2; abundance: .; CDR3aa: CASSQDGASGKFPGELFF; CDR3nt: TGTGCCAGCAGCCAAGATGGGGCTAGCGGGAAGTTTCCCGGGGAGCTGTTTTTT
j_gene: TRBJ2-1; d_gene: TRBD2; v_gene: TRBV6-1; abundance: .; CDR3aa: CASSEDRRASGTNEQFF; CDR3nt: TGTGCCAGCAGTGAAGACAGGAGGGCTAGCGGGACTAATGAGCAGTTCTTC
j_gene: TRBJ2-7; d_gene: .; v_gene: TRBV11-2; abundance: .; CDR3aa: CASSLVMASLEQYF; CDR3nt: TGTGCCAGCAGCTTAGTGATGGCTAGTTTGGAGCAGTACTTC
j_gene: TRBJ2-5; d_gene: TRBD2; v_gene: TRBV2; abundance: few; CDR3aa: CASGERAQETQYF; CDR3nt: TGTGCTAGCGGGGAGCGGGCTCAAGAGACCCAGTACTTC
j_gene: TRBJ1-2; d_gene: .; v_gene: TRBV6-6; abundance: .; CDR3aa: CASSLGEVNYGYTF; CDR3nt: TGTGCCAGCAGTTTAGGGGAGGTTAACTATGGCTACACCTTC
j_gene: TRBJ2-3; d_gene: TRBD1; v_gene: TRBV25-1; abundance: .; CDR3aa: CASSATGGGGDTQYF; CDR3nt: TGTGCCAGCAGTGCCACAGGGGGCGGAGGGGATACGCAGTATTTT
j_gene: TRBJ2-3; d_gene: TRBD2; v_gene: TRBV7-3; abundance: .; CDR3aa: CASSSYYRTSGYTDTQYF; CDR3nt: TGTGCCAGCAGCTCTTACTACCGGACTAGCGGATACACAGATACGCAGTATTTT
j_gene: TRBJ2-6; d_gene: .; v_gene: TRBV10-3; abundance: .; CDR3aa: CAISETGRTNVLTF; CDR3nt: TGTGCCATCAGTGAGACAGGGCGCACCAACGTCCTGACTTTC
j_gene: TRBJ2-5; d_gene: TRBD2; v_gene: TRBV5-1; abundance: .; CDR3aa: CASSVEGGPLKTQYF; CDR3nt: TGCGCCAGCAGCGTGGAGGGAGGGCCCTTGAAGACCCAGTACTTC
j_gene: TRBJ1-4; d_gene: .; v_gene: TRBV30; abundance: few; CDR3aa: CAWCRGVGEKLFF; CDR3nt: TGTGCCTGGTGCAGGGGCGTGGGTGAAAAACTGTTTTTT
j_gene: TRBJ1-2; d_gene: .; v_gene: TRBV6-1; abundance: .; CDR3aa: CASSVLGDGYTF; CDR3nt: TGTGCCAGCAGTGTTCTCGGGGATGGCTACACCTTC
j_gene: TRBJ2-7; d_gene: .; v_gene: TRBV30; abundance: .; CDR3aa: CAWTGTLYEQYF; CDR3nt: TGTGCCTGGACTGGCACCCTCTACGAGCAGTACTTC
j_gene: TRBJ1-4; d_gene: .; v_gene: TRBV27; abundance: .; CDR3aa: CASSTVTGSRATNEKLFF; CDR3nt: TGTGCCAGCAGTACCGTTACAGGTAGTCGGGCAACTAATGAAAAACTGTTTTTT
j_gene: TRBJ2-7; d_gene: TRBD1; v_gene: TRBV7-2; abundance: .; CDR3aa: CASSFRDRGTEQYF; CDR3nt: TGTGCCAGCAGCTTCCGGGACAGGGGAACCGAGCAGTACTTC
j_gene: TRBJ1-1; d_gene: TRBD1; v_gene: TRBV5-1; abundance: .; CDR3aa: CASSLEGQSNAEAFF; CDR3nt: TGCGCCAGCAGCTTGGAGGGACAGTCGAACGCTGAAGCTTTCTTT
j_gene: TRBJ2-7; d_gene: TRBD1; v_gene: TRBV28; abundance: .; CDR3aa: CASSDRGYEQYF; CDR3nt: TGTGCCAGCAGTGACAGGGGGTACGAGCAGTACTTC
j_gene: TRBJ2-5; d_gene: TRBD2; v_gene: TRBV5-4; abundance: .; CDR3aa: CASSSGLARNRETQYF; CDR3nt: TGTGCCAGCAGCTCGGGACTAGCCCGAAATAGGGAGACCCAGTACTTC
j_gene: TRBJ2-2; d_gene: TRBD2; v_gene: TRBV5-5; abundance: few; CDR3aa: CASSLSGDLNTGELFF; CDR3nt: TGTGCCAGCAGCTTGAGCGGGGACTTGAACACCGGGGAGCTGTTTTTT
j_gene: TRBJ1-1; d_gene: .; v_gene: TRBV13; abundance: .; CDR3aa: CASSLAGGEAFF; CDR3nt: TGTGCCAGCAGCTTAGCCGGGGGAGAAGCTTTCTTT
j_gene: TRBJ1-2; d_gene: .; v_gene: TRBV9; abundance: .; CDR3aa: CASSVGQSNNYGYTF; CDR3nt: TGTGCCAGCAGCGTAGGGCAGTCAAATAACTATGGCTACACCTTC
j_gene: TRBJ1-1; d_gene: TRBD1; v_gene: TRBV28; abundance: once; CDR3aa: CASSLIEGTGQAFF; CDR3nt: TGTGCCAGCAGTTTAATAGAAGGGACAGGCCAAGCTTTCTTT
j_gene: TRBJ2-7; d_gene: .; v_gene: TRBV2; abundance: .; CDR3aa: CASRDRLSSYEQYF; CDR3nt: TGTGCCAGCAGGGACAGATTGTCCTCCTACGAGCAGTACTTC